This T cell receptor beta chain is drawn from a study of T-cell memory formation after mild COVID-19. CDR1 is SSHAT and CDR2 is FNYEAQ in the germline V gene (reference sequence). The CDR3 covers 14 residues. In its sample, this clonotype was seen a few times. Mismatch with germline at one junction end may stem from a read error. TCRdb passed the 5' RACE reads through MiXCR, listing each CDR3 protein once. The table shows hundreds of thousands of distinct CDR3 sequences, with approximately 15% occurring only once. V is TRBV7-7 and J is TRBJ2-2; tentatively, D is TRBD2 (5 bases). This TCR was sampled from a man aged 18 to 29 who had mild COVID-19 (a few samples of this study predate the infection). Cell type and time point are not known. Sample: PBMCs or a T cell subset sorted from them (not recorded which). In DNA, the CDR3 is TGTGCTAGCAGCCTCGAAACTAGGGCCGGGGAGCTGTTTTTT. Its translation is CASSLETRAGELFF.